This T cell receptor (beta chain) derives from a study of PD-L1 blockade in urothelial cancer. For the study at large: Intravenous atezolizumab, 1,200 mg every 3 weeks, was begun by patients around 2014. Blood samples had a median of approximately 150,000 T cells.

The CDR3 runs 14 residues. Unmatched junction bases numbered 4, after V lost 5 bases and J lost 2 bases. CDR1 is ENHRY, CDR2 SYGVKD, per germline. Added to each PCR by spiking were synthetic TCR analog templates. Sequenced by immunoSEQ multiplex PCR; TCRdb stores in-frame clones only, minus some. The table shows some 50,000 clones, with around 88% occurring only once. The sequence was obtained from a man of 80 years or more with urothelial cancer. The sequences come from PBMCs, collected around atezolizumab (anti-PD-L1) treatment. The V gene is TRBV10-3, the J gene TRBJ2-3, with 7 bases matching TRBD2. Here the CDR3 DNA reads TGTGCCATCAGTTTGGCGGGAGCCACAGATACGCAGTATTTT. Protein sequence: CAISLAGATDTQYF.